This TCR beta chain was retrieved from a study of PD-1 blockade in classical Hodgkin lymphoma. On the study more broadly: Patients were treated with nivolumab at 3 mg/kg, and this was given intravenously every 2 weeks. General observations from the study: Healthy donors were reported to have higher baseline TCR diversity than newly diagnosed patients. What caused the repertoire differences, perhaps disease activity or prior therapy, remains undefined. Excluded were patients who started nivolumab under 1 year after ASCT, a group that had lower diversity.

TCRdb's copy holds only in-frame clones and misses some; the assay was immunoSEQ multiplex PCR. The sample has around 20,000 clones, over 75% seen once. Every single patient, without exception, relapsed after autologous stem cell transplantation, and brentuximab vedotin exposure varied. With respect to this clone: Its antigen is unknown.

V lost 4 bases and J lost 3; bases outside the gene matches: 15. The germline gives CDR1 SGHVS, CDR2 FQNEAQ. The CDR3 runs 19 residues. The rearrangement uses TRBV7-8 and TRBJ1-5; 10 bases align to TRBD1. The clonotype originates from a human donor with classical Hodgkin lymphoma. Sequencing was performed on peripheral blood mononuclear cells (PBMCs), taken before the second cycle of nivolumab. CDR3 in amino acids: CASSSYAPEGQGSNQPQHF. The CDR3 DNA follows: TGTGCCAGCAGCTCATACGCCCCGGAGGGACAGGGGTCCAATCAGCCCCAGCATTTT. The whole variable domain, remainder taken from reference TRBV7-8 and TRBJ1-5, is GAGVSQSPRYKVAKRGQDVALRCDPISGHVSLFWYQQALGQGPEFLTYFQNEAQLDKSGLPSDRFFAERPEGSVSTLKIQRTQQEDSAVYLCASSSYAPEGQGSNQPQHFGDGTRLSIL.